This T cell receptor beta chain was sequenced during a study of blood T cell repertoires in COVID-19. Authors' methods: Nucleated cell counts were estimated from reference gene primer amplification. Profiled with immunoSEQ multiplex PCR; TCRdb holds only in-frame clones, not every one. The DNA was the basis for D and trimming; V, J and clone size are from that table. The data show 52,000 or so clones, 90% to 95% seen once. This clone rates as medium-sized. Germline values: CDR1 MRHNA, CDR2 SNTAGT. The CDR3 is made up of 15 amino acids. The junction had 8 bases not matched to a gene; V was cut back by 2 bases and J by 8 bases.

This receptor was taken from a man aged 50 to 59 with acute or convalescent COVID-19. The sample taken for sequencing was peripheral blood. This chain links TRBV6-4 with TRBJ1-2, with 10 bases aligning to TRBD1. CDR3 nucleotides: TGTGCCAGCAGTGACACGGGACAGGGGCTATGGGGCTACACCTTC. Protein product: CASSDTGQGLWGYTF.